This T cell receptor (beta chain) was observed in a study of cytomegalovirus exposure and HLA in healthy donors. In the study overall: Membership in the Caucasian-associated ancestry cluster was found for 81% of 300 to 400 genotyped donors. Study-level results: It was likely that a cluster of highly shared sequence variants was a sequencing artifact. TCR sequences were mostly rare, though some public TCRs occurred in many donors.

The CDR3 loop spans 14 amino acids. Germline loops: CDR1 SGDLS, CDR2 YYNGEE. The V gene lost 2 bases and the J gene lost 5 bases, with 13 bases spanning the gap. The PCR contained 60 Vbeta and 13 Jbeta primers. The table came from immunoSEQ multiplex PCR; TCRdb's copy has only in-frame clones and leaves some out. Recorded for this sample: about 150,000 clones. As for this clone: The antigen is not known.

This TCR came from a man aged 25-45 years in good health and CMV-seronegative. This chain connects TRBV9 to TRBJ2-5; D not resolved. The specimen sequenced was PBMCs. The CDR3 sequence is CASSVGGSRETQYF. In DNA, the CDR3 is TGTGCCAGCAGCGTCGGTGGCTCCAGGGAGACCCAGTACTTC.